The next 20 T cell receptor beta chains were all read from a single sample in a study of T cell clonality in common variable immunodeficiency. Clones were sequenced by immunoSEQ multiplex PCR, and TCRdb holds only the in-frame ones, with some missing. The data show some 52,000 clones, none appearing only once, with around 3.7% held by the ten largest. Sequenced sample: peripheral blood mononuclear cells. These receptors all stem from a person between 18 and 70 years old in good health.

This clone was recorded at least ten times. With the read ending 3 residues before the CDR3 end, the germline J gene is used to fill in that end. This rearrangement joins TRBV7-2 to TRBJ1-3; D uncertain. The CDR3 loop spans 15 amino acids. Trimming took 0 bases from V and 0 from J, leaving 6 bases between them. Germline assignment: CDR1 SGHTA and CDR2 FQGNSA. The CDR3 reads CASSLARTSGNTIYF. The DNA read from the CDR3 is TGTGCCAGCAGCTTAGCGCGCACCTCTGGAAACACC.

This clone appeared many times. The observed sequence ends 3 residues before the CDR3 terminus, with the missing tail filled in from the germline J gene. The V gene is TRBV5-1, the J gene TRBJ2-3; D is ambiguous. CDR1 SGHRS and CDR2 YFSETQ come from the germline V gene. V lost 0 bases and J lost 3, with 8 bases in between. The CDR3 extends over 14 amino acids. CDR3 DNA, as far as it was read: TGCGCCAGCAGCTTGGCCCTAGTTACAGATACG. Protein: CASSLALVTDT. In full, the CDR3 is CASSLALVTDTQYF.

At least ten counts were recorded for this clone. The read ends 3 residues early relative to the CDR3; the germline J gene fills the gap. This sequence joins TRBV7-2 and TRBJ2-2; D is unclear. The CDR3 totals 15 residues. CDR1 and CDR2 from the germline V gene are SGHTA and FQGNSA. Trimming shortened V by 3 bases and J by 2 bases, and 10 bases separated the two germline ends. The sequenced CDR3 bases are TGTGCCAGCAGCTTTGCGAGTATCAACACCGGGGAG. This gives the protein CASSFASINTGE. From start to end, the CDR3 is CASSFASINTGELFF.

Note on this clone: The CDR3 goes on 3 residues after the read ends, and that part is filled in from the germline J gene. This chain joins TRBV7-2 and TRBJ2-7, with D possibly being TRBD2 (6 bases). V dropped 5 bases and J dropped 2 bases, with 13 bases sitting between them. This CDR3 contains 14 residues. The germline CDR1 and CDR2 sequences are SGHTA and FQGNSA. The CDR3 bases that were read are TGTGCCAGCAGCCCGGGACTCTATGCCTACGAG. It specifies CASSPGLYAYE. The entire CDR3 sequence reads CASSPGLYAYEQYF.

This clone occurred many times. From the germline J gene comes the end of the CDR3, since the read stops 3 residues before it. Other nucleotide sequences from this sample produce the same CDR3. The V call is TRBV7-9, the J call TRBJ2-2; TRBD1 matches 7 bases. The CDR3 runs 15 residues. V trimming: 5 bases; J trimming: 5 bases; junction bases outside the gene matches: 8. Germline V lookup: CDR1 SEHNR, CDR2 FQNEAQ (reference sequence). CDR3: CASSPPTGPTGELFF. The sequenced part of the CDR3 DNA is TGTGCCAGCAGCCCCCCGACAGGGCCGACCGGGGAG.

In the case of this clone: The CDR3 is cut off 3 residues early in the read; its end comes from the germline J gene. The chain combines TRBV2 with TRBJ1-1; TRBD1 is a possible D gene (6 bases). The CDR3 has 13 amino acids. V was cut by 6 bases and J by 4 bases, with 12 bases left in between. Germline-derived CDR1 and CDR2 are SNHLY and FYNNEI. Incomplete CDR3 DNA: TGTGCCAGCAGGCCCGGGGGGGCCACTGAA. Encoded protein: CASRPGGATE. The complete CDR3 reads CASRPGGATEAFF.

This clone was recorded many times. Mismatch with germline at one junction end may stem from a read error. Here the CDR3 reads CAWSSLKTGGTDTQYF. The sequenced part of the CDR3 DNA is TGTGCCTGGAGTTCCCTAAAGACAGGGGGCACGGATACG. The V gene is TRBV30, the J gene TRBJ2-3; 10 positions agree with TRBD1. The read is 3 residues too short to cover the CDR3 end, so that end is filled in from the germline J gene. The CDR3 loop spans 16 amino acids. In germline, CDR1 is GTSNPN, CDR2 SVGIG (reference sequence).

As concerns this clone: The CDR3 extends 3 residues past the end of the read, so its final part is completed from the germline J gene. The chain links TRBV19 to TRBJ2-1; possibly TRBD2 for D (6 bases). V was clipped by 1 base and J by 3 bases, with 10 bases between them. The CDR3 is 15 amino acids. CDR1 and CDR2 (germline): LNHDA, SQIVND (reference sequence). The part of the CDR3 DNA that was read is TGTGCCAGTAGTATAGGGGGGGAAAGCTACAATGAG. Translating gives CASSIGGESYNE. The entire CDR3 protein is CASSIGGESYNEQFF. The full variable domain, in which reference TRBV19 and TRBJ2-1 provide the parts outside the CDR3, is DGGITQSPKYLFRKEGQNVTLSCEQNLNHDAMYWYRQDPGQGLRLIYYSQIVNDFQKGDIAEGYSVSREKKESFPLTVTSAQKNPTAFYLCASSIGGESYNEQFFGPGTRLTVL.

In this sample, this clone turned up a few times. The CDR3 region is CASSPGGSSNQPQHF. The sequenced CDR3 bases are TGTGCCAGCTCACCAGGGGGCTCTAGCAATCAGCCC. The V call is TRBV18, the J call TRBJ1-5; the D gene is possibly TRBD1 (6 bases). The read is 3 residues too short to cover the CDR3 end, so that end is filled in from the germline J gene. The CDR3 runs to 15 residues. The ends were cut back, 2 bases at V and 0 bases at J, with 8 bases in the middle. CDR1 and CDR2 from the germline V gene are KGHSH and LQKENI.

As to this clone: Read data end 3 residues before the CDR3 end; the end is taken from the germline J gene. The rearrangement uses TRBV5-1 and TRBJ2-3, with TRBD1 identical over 8 bases. The CDR3 totals 16 residues. V dropped 7 bases and J dropped 1; count of bases not matched to a gene: 11. Germline V gene data show CDR1 as SGHRS and CDR2 as YFSETQ. The CDR3 is CASSRQGPRGTDTQYF. The CDR3 bases that were read are TGCGCCAGCTCCCGACAGGGGCCCCGTGGCACAGATACG.

This clone has ten or more counts. The DNA read from the CDR3 is TGTGCCACGCGGACTAGCGGGGCACCCCAAGAGACC. Translated, it gives CATRTSGAPQET. The entire CDR3 protein is CATRTSGAPQETQYF. The chain joins TRBV2 to TRBJ2-5, with 12 bases aligning to TRBD2. The CDR3 end lies 3 residues beyond the end of the read and is filled in from the germline J gene. Germline values: CDR1 SNHLY, CDR2 FYNNEI. V gave up 10 bases and J gave up 1 base; unmatched junction bases: 7. The CDR3 extends over 15 amino acids.

This clone appeared a few times. The read terminates 3 residues ahead of where the CDR3 ends, so the germline J gene completes it. The chain employs TRBV30 and TRBJ2-5; a weak D match, TRBD1 (5 bases). V dropped 2 bases and J dropped 1 base, with 8 bases sitting between them. The CDR3 length is 13 residues. In germline, CDR1 is GTSNPN, CDR2 SVGIG (reference sequence). The covered CDR3 bases are TGTGCCTGGAGTCGCCAGGGCCAAGAGACC. Translated: CAWSRQGQET. The entire CDR3 reads CAWSRQGQETQYF. The whole variable domain, remainder taken from reference TRBV30 and TRBJ2-5, is SQTIHQWPATLVQPVGSPLSLECTVEGTSNPNLYWYRQAAGRGLQLLFYSVGIGQISSEVPQNLSASRPQDRQFILSSKKLLLSDSGFYLCAWSRQGQETQYFGPGTRLLVL.

For this clone: Read sequence stops 3 residues before the CDR3 end, and the germline J gene provides the missing end. This chain connects TRBV11-3 to TRBJ1-5; possible D gene TRBD1, 5 bases. The CDR3 runs 13 residues. Trimming took off 3 bases at V and 7 bases at J, with 10 bases between the two ends. Germline V CDR1 and CDR2: SGHNT, YENEEA. The CDR3: CASSFQEGQPQHF. The sequenced CDR3 bases are TGTGCCAGCAGCTTCCAGGAGGGGCAGCCC.

This clone is labeled medium-sized (0.01 to 0.1%). With the read ending 3 residues before the CDR3 end, the germline J gene is used to fill in that end. This chain links TRBV6-2 or TRBV6-3 with TRBJ2-5; TRBD1 matches at 12 bases. CDR3 length equals 15 residues. The V segment lost 4 bases and the J segment 5 bases; nucleotides outside the gene matches: 5. Per germline, CDR1 MNHEY and CDR2 SVGEGT. CDR3 region: CASSSGTGGRETQYF. Partial CDR3 DNA: TGTGCCAGCAGTTCCGGGACAGGGGGCCGGGAGACC.

As for this clone: The CDR3 end is not reached by the read, which stops 3 residues before it; the germline J gene fills it in. The gene calls are TRBV7-6 and TRBJ2-2, with 7 bases matching TRBD1. Trimming took 1 base from V and 2 from J; bases not matched to a gene: 4. Germline-derived CDR1 and CDR2 are SGHVS and FNYEAQ. The CDR3 is made up of 16 amino acids. The CDR3 loop is CASSLVGTVNTGELFF. CDR3 bases read: TGTGCCAGCAGCTTAGTGGGGACAGTAAACACCGGGGAG.

The table lists this clone with many counts. The read gets to within 3 residues of the CDR3 end, and the germline J gene fills in the rest. V usage is TRBV6-1 and J usage is TRBJ2-5; tentative D call: TRBD1 (6 bases). Trimming took off 2 bases at V and 4 bases at J, with 14 bases between the two ends. CDR3 length equals 15 residues. From germline, CDR1 is MNHNS and CDR2 SASEGT. This chain's CDR3 is CASSEQAGARETQYF. The sequenced CDR3 bases are TGTGCCAGCAGTGAACAGGCAGGGGCTCGAGAGACC.

This clone was counted at least ten times. The missing CDR3 end, 3 residues past where the read stops, is filled in from the germline J gene. This chain joins TRBV19 and TRBJ1-1, with D tentatively TRBD1 (6 bases). The V gene's germline CDR1 is LNHDA and CDR2 SQIVND (reference sequence). V lost 6 bases and J lost 5, with 19 bases in between. The CDR3 totals 15 residues. CDR3 DNA, as far as it was read: TGTGCCAGTAGCCGGCCTGGGGGCAAGGGGACTGAA. This codes for CASSRPGGKGTE. The full CDR3 protein is CASSRPGGKGTEAFF.

This clone was counted ten times or more. With the read ending 3 residues before the CDR3 end, the germline J gene is used to fill in that end. V usage is TRBV2 and J usage is TRBJ2-1, with 12 bases aligning to TRBD2. This CDR3 region has 15 residues. J lost 4 bases, V lost 6 bases, and 4 bases had no gene match. CDR1 is SNHLY, CDR2 FYNNEI, per germline. The DNA read from the CDR3 is TGTGCCAGCAGAACCGGACTAGCGGGGTACAATGAG. Translating it yields CASRTGLAGYNE. The full CDR3 protein is CASRTGLAGYNEQFF.

This clone was detected many times. Read data end 3 residues before the CDR3 end; the end is taken from the germline J gene. This chain joins TRBV5-1 and TRBJ2-2, with TRBD1 matching 7 bases. This CDR3 has 14 residues. The V gene's germline CDR1 is SGHRS and CDR2 YFSETQ. Trimming took 2 bases from V and 7 from J; bases not matched to a gene: 5. CDR3 region: CASSLRQGNGELFF. The CDR3 DNA, read in part, is TGCGCCAGCAGCTTACGACAGGGAAACGGGGAG.

As to this clone: The read terminates 3 residues ahead of where the CDR3 ends, so the germline J gene completes it. The chain uses TRBV11-2 and TRBJ2-1; D call uncertain. Trimming pared 1 base from V and 0 bases from J, leaving 7 bases between. CDR3 length: 15 residues. From germline, CDR1 is SGHAT and CDR2 FQNNGV. The covered CDR3 bases are TGTGCCAGCAGCTTAGTCCTTAGCTCCTACAATGAG. The encoded protein is CASSLVLSSYNE. The CDR3 as a whole reads CASSLVLSSYNEQFF.